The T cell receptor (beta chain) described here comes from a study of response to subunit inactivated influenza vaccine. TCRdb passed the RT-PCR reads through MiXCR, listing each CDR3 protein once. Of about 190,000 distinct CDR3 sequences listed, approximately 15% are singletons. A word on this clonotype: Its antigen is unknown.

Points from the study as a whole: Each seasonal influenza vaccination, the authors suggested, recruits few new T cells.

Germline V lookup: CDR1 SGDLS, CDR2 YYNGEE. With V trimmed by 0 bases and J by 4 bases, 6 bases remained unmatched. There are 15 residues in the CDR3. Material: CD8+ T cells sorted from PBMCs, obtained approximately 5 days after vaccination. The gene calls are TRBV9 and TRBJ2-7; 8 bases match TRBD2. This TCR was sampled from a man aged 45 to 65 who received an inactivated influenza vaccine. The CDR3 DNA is TGTGCCAGCAGCGTAGCGGGGGGGGCGGCTTACGAGCAGTACTTC. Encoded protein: CASSVAGGAAYEQYF.